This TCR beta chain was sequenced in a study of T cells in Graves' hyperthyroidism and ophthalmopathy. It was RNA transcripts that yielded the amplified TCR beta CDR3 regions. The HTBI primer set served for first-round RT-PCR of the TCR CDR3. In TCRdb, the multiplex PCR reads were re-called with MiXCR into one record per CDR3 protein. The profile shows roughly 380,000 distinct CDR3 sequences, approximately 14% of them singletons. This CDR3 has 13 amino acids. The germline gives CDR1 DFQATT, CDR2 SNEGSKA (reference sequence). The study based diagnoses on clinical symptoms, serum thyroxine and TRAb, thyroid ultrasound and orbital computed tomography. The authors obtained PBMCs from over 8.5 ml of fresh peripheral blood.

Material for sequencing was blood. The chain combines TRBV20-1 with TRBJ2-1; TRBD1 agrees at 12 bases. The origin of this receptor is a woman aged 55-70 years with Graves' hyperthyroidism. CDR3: CSSPGQGANEQFF. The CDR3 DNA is TGCAGCTCCCCGGGACAGGGGGCGAATGAGCAGTTCTTC.